This TCR beta chain was recovered during a study of cytomegalovirus exposure and HLA in healthy donors. CDR3 size: 14 residues. V trimming: 1 base; J trimming: 5 bases; junction bases outside the gene matches: 2. Germline V lookup: CDR1 SGHTA, CDR2 FQGNSA. Details on this clone: The antigen is unknown.

Study-level findings and limits: When a later analysis compared HLA-associated TCR beta chains with equally common others, the HLA-associated chains turned out to be more clonally expanded and to have lower generation probabilities. Previously analyzed data showed that most TCR beta V segments were productive at a frequency of about 90% or about 30%. With high specificity and sensitivity, the classifier reportedly diagnosed cytomegalovirus status.

Use of 60 Vbeta and 13 Jbeta primers characterized the PCR. Profiling relied on immunoSEQ multiplex PCR, and the TCRdb table lists in-frame clones only, not all of them. The sample records 150,000 to 180,000 clones, approximately 80% being singletons. The specimen sequenced was PBMCs. This sequence was found in a man in his thirties or forties in good health and CMV-seropositive. This chain uses TRBV7-2 with TRBJ2-3; the match to TRBD2 covers 8 bases. The CDR3 here is CASSLVSGKDTQYF. DNA of the CDR3: TGTGCCAGCAGCTTAGTTAGCGGGAAAGATACGCAGTATTTT.